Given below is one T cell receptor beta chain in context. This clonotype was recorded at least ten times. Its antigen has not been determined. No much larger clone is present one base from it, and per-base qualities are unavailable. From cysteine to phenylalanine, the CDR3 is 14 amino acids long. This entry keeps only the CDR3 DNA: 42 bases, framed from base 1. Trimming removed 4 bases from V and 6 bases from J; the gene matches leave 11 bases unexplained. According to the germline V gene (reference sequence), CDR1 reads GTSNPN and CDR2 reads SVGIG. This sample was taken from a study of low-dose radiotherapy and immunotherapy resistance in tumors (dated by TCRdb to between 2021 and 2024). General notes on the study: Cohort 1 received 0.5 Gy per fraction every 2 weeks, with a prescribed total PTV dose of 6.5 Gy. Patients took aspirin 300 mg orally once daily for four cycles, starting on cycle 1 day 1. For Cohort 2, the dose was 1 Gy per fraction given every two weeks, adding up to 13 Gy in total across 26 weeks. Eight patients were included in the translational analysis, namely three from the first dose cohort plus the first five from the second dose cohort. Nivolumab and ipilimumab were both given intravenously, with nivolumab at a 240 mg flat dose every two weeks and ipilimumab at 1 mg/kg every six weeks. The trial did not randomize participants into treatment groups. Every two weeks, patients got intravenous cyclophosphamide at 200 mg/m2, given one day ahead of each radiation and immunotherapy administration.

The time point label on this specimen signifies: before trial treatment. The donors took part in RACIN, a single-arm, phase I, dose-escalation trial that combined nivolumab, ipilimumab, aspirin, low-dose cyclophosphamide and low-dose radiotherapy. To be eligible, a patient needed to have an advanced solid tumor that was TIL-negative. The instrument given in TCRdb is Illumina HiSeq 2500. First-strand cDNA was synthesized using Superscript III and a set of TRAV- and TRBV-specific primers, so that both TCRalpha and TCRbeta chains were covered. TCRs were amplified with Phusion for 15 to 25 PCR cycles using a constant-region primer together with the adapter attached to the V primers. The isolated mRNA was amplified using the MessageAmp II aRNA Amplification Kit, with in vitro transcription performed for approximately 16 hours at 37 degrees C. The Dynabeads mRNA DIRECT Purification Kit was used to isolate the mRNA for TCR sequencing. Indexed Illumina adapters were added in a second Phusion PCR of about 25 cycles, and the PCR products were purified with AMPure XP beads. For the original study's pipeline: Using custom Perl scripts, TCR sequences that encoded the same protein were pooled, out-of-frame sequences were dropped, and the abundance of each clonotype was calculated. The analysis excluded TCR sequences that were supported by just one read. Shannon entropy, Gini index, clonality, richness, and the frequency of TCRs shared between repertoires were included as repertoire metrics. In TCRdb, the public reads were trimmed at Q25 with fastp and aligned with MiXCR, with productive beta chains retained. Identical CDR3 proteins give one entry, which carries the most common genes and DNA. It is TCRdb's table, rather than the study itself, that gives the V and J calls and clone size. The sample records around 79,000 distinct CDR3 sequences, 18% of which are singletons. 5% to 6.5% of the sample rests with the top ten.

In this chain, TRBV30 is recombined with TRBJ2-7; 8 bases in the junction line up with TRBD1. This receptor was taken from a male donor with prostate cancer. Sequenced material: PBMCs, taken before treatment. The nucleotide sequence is TGTGCCTGGAAACCCCCCGACAGGGGTCGCGAGCAGTACTTC. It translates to CAWKPPDRGREQYF. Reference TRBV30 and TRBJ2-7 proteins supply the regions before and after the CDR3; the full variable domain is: SQTIHQWPATLVQPVGSPLSLECTVEGTSNPNLYWYRQAAGRGLQLLFYSVGIGQISSEVPQNLSASRPQDRQFILSSKKLLLSDSGFYLCAWKPPDRGREQYFGPGTRLTVT.